These T cell receptor beta chains were read from a single sample in a study of cytomegalovirus exposure and HLA in healthy donors. Profiling relied on immunoSEQ multiplex PCR, and the TCRdb table lists in-frame clones only, not all of them. The profile shows approximately 58,000 clones, 75% to 85% of them singletons. The sequenced sample was PBMCs. Source of these receptors: a man aged 25-45 years in good health and CMV-seronegative. The CDR3 runs from the conserved cysteine through the conserved F or W.

v_call cdr3_aa
TRBV4-1 CASSLQGSGRLDYTF
TRBV18 CASSSGLQETQYF
TRBV5-1 CASSLTGVLETQYF
TRBV10-3 CAISDVASGRNEQFF
TRBV5-8 CASSSRDRRSYEQYF
TRBV4-3 CASSQVGLAENEQFF
TRBV7-6 CASSLSPGQNYEQYF
TRBV7-9 CASSLGQGAQQFF
TRBV5-1 CASSLLGQGNSPLHF
TRBV5-6 CASSADRGPLCAF
TRBV4-3 CASSLDRVNQPQHF
TRBV30 CACDGTGGFGYGYTF
TRBV21-1 CASSKSSSDREIKEGNEQFF
TRBV7-2 CASSSSDRPMNTEAFF
TRBV7-9 CSSSLGTGMSSGANVLTF
TRBV5-5 CASSLVGSGGYGYTF
TRBV7-8 CASSLLRGRLTEAFF
TRBV7-9 CASSLGGLAYNEQFF
TRBV18 CASSQRRDRVGTYEQYF
TRBV9 CASSAGQGPYEQYF
TRBV6-6 CATEREGPDTQYF
TRBV11-3 CASSLGEGTQYF
TRBV7-9 CASSLLAGGEGTDTQYF
TRBV4-3 CASSQLTGGTYEQYF
TRBV5-4 CASSLGLGDEQFF
TRBV29-1 CSVEGREPYEQYF
TRBV7-2 CASSQLHGEAFF
TRBV18 CASSRGTTDTQYF
TRBV9 CASGGTANTGELFF
TRBV5-1 CASSLVARGEETQYF
TRBV27 CASSLPDRGNEQFF
TRBV13 CASSLSLQGGKQYF
TRBV2 CASSEGGREQYF
TRBV4-3 CASSQDPSGEPYNEQFF
TRBV7-6 CASSWAGLAGGPEDTQYF
TRBV7-2 CASSLPSYEQYF